These 23 T cell receptor beta chains were all obtained from the same sample, sequenced in a study of early T cells in non-severe SARS-CoV-2 infection. TCRdb itself ran the 5' RACE reads through MiXCR, one entry per CDR3 protein. Among roughly 30,000 distinct CDR3 sequences listed, about 6% were seen once. Sequenced sample: whole blood. These receptors all come from an adult who was a healthcare worker with PCR-confirmed SARS-CoV-2 infection or an uninfected control (not recorded which).

This clonotype has just a few counts. The chain couples TRBV2 to TRBJ2-5; possible D gene TRBD2, 6 bases. The CDR3 contains 13 residues. Germline-derived CDR1 and CDR2 are SNHLY and FYNNEI. Trimming took 3 bases from V and 4 from J, leaving 9 bases between them. The CDR3 sequence: CASSDRGRETQYF. The DNA for the CDR3 is TGTGCCAGCAGTGATCGGGGGAGAGAGACCCAGTACTTC.

The table lists this clonotype with a few counts. This chain connects TRBV5-4 to TRBJ2-2; either TRBD1 or TRBD2 may supply D (6 bases each). The CDR3 spans 15 residues. Trimming removed 0 bases from V and 7 bases from J, with 13 bases in between. CDR1 and CDR2 (germline): SGHNT, YYREEE (reference sequence). CDR3 amino acids: CASSLARGLGGELFF. In nucleotides, the CDR3 is TGTGCCAGCAGCTTGGCCCGGGGGCTGGGCGGGGAGCTGTTTTTT.

This clonotype was observed at least ten times. This rearrangement joins TRBV4-2 to TRBJ2-6; D uncertain. Germline CDR1 LGHNA, CDR2 YNFKEQ. This CDR3 is 15 amino acids long. Trimming removed 1 base from V and 0 bases from J, with 4 bases in between. The CDR3 spells CASSQGGSGANVLTF. In DNA, the CDR3 is TGTGCCAGCAGCCAAGGAGGCTCTGGGGCCAACGTCCTGACTTTC.

This clonotype was detected only a few times. The rearrangement links TRBV5-1 to TRBJ1-5, with 8 nucleotides matching TRBD1. Germline V gives CDR1 SGHRS, CDR2 YFSETQ. The V gene end was trimmed by 2 bases and the J gene end by 7 bases; junction bases not matched to a gene: 8. This CDR3 contains 15 residues. The CDR3, as DNA: TGCGCCAGCAGCTTCTCAGGGGGCGGCAGCCAGCCCCAGCATTTT. It yields the protein CASSFSGGGSQPQHF.

The chain joins TRBV11-3 to TRBJ2-7; D gene uncertain. Looked up from germline, CDR1 is SGHNT and CDR2 is YENEEA. Trimming stripped 0 bases from V and 3 bases from J, with 6 bases between. The CDR3 is 13 residues long. DNA of the CDR3: TGTGCCAGCAGCTTAGATCCAAGCTACGAGCAGTACTTC. Encoded protein: CASSLDPSYEQYF.

In this sample, this clonotype turned up many times. V gene TRBV29-1 combines with J gene TRBJ2-1, with a possible D match to TRBD1 (5 bases). The germline V gene encodes CDR1 SQVTM and CDR2 ANQGSEA. Trimming removed 0 bases from V and 4 bases from J, with 10 bases in between. The CDR3 sequence is 14 residues long. The CDR3 spells CSVEDWGIYNEQFF. CDR3 bases: TGCAGCGTTGAAGACTGGGGCATATACAATGAGCAGTTCTTC.

At least ten counts were recorded for this clonotype. This chain links TRBV6-2 or TRBV6-3 with TRBJ1-1; 8 nucleotides agree with TRBD1. Per the germline V gene, CDR1 is MNHEY and CDR2 is SVGEGT. The CDR3 is made up of 15 amino acids. V lost 2 bases to trimming and J lost 4 bases; unmatched junction nucleotides: 6. The CDR3: CASSYQGARSTEAFF. In nucleotides, the CDR3 is TGTGCCAGCAGTTACCAGGGGGCCAGGAGCACTGAAGCTTTCTTT.

This clonotype was recorded many times. The rearrangement joins TRBV4-3 to TRBJ2-7; 7 nucleotides line up with TRBD1. Germline V lookup: CDR1 LGHNA, CDR2 YSLEER. Trimming cost V 2 bases and J 3 bases; bases outside gene matches: 7. This CDR3 region has 15 residues. This chain's CDR3 is CASSQSGTENYEQYF. CDR3 coding DNA: TGCGCCAGCAGCCAATCCGGGACAGAGAACTACGAGCAGTACTTC.

This clonotype was found a few times. This sequence joins TRBV12-3 or TRBV12-4 and TRBJ2-7, with 7 bases aligning to TRBD1. This CDR3 has 15 amino acids. The V segment lost 0 bases and the J segment 4 bases; nucleotides outside the gene matches: 6. In DNA form, the CDR3 reads TGTGCCAGCAGTTTAGCGGTAGACAGGGTGTACGAGCAGTACTTC. As protein: CASSLAVDRVYEQYF.

This clonotype was recorded at least ten times. The chain has TRBV29-1 and TRBJ2-3, with D perhaps given as TRBD1 or TRBD2 (5 bases each). V was cut by 3 bases and J by 1 base, with 11 bases left in between. Germline V gene data show CDR1 as SQVTM and CDR2 as ANQGSEA. CDR3 length: 14 residues. CDR3 residues: CSVEGESRTDTQYF. For the CDR3, the DNA is TGCAGCGTTGAGGGGGAGAGTCGCACAGATACGCAGTATTTT.

This clonotype was counted ten times or more. This chain links TRBV12-3 or TRBV12-4 with TRBJ1-1; 10 nucleotides agree with TRBD1. With V trimmed by 3 bases and J by 5 bases, 9 bases remained unmatched. The CDR3 totals 16 residues. CDR3 region: CASSFPSTGGGTEAFF. In nucleotides, the CDR3 is TGTGCCAGCAGTTTCCCTTCGACAGGGGGCGGAACTGAAGCTTTCTTT.

This clonotype was seen repeatedly, ten times or more. This chain connects TRBV4-3 to TRBJ1-1; 8 bases fit TRBD1. CDR1 and CDR2 (germline): LGHNA, YSLEER. V was clipped by 4 bases and J by 3 bases; unmatched bases: 4. The length of the CDR3 is 14 residues. The CDR3 nucleotides read TGCGCCAGCAGCCTCAGACAGGGGTACACTGAAGCTTTCTTT. It specifies CASSLRQGYTEAFF.

This clonotype rates as medium-sized (0.01 to 0.1%). The gene calls are TRBV10-1 and TRBJ1-5, with D possibly matching TRBD1 (5 bases). This CDR3 comprises 17 residues. Trimming shortened V by 5 bases and J by 0 bases, and 17 bases separated the two germline ends. Germline assignment: CDR1 WNHNN and CDR2 SYGVQD (reference sequence). CDR3 sequence: CASSTEDRRYSNQPQHF. In nucleotides, the CDR3 is TGCGCCAGCAGTACCGAAGACAGAAGATATAGCAATCAGCCCCAGCATTTT.

This clonotype has a count of ten or more. The rearrangement joins TRBV5-1 to TRBJ1-5; a weak D match, TRBD1 (6 bases). Per the germline V gene, CDR1 is SGHRS and CDR2 is YFSETQ. V lost 2 bases to trimming and J lost 5 bases, with 14 bases between them. The CDR3 loop spans 15 amino acids. The CDR3 region has the DNA TGCGCCAGCAGCTTAACGGGACATGTCGATCAGCCCCAGCATTTT. This sequence encodes CASSLTGHVDQPQHF.

At least ten counts were recorded for this clonotype. The chain carries TRBV12-3 or TRBV12-4 and TRBJ1-1, with 7 bases identical to TRBD1. With V trimmed by 6 bases and J by 6 bases, 13 bases remained unmatched. The CDR3 loop spans 15 amino acids. CDR3 nucleotides: TGTGCCAGCAGCGTACAGGGGATTGAGTTTGCTGAAGCTTTCTTT. Amino acids: CASSVQGIEFAEAFF.

This clonotype was observed at least ten times. The rearrangement joins TRBV28 to TRBJ2-7; TRBD1 aligns across 9 bases. Germline V gene lookup returns CDR1 MDHEN and CDR2 SYDVKM. The CDR3 sequence is 14 residues long. V dropped 5 bases and J dropped 4; count of bases not matched to a gene: 6. The CDR3 DNA sequence: TGTGCCAGCAGTCACCCGGACAGGGGTTACGAGCAGTACTTC. Its translation: CASSHPDRGYEQYF.

This clonotype was seen ten or more times. This chain connects TRBV4-2 to TRBJ1-6; possible D gene TRBD1, 5 bases. The CDR3 has 15 amino acids. Germline values: CDR1 LGHNA, CDR2 YNFKEQ. V was trimmed by 1 base and J by 6 bases, leaving 10 bases between them. The CDR3 region is CASSQAWGSNSPLHF. The CDR3 DNA reads TGTGCCAGCAGCCAAGCCTGGGGCAGTAATTCACCCCTCCACTTT.

This clonotype was detected many times. The V call is TRBV20-1, the J call TRBJ1-5, with a weak D call TRBD1 (5 bases). V lost 0 bases and J lost 2, with 11 bases in between. Germline CDR1 and CDR2: DFQATT and SNEGSKA (reference sequence). The CDR3 is 15 residues long. The CDR3 nucleotides are TGCAGTGCTAGAGAGTTAGGAGGGGGCAATCAGCCCCAGCATTTT. This sequence encodes CSARELGGGNQPQHF.

V usage is TRBV3-2 and J usage is TRBJ1-6. TRBV3-2 is labeled a pseudogene. This CDR3 region has 18 residues. The CDR3 spells CASSQNPHEREGYSPLHF. The DNA for the CDR3 is TGTGCCAGCAGCCAAAATCCCCACGAACGGGAAGGCTATTCACCCCTCCACTTT.

This clonotype has a count of ten or more. The chain joins TRBV6-1 to TRBJ2-1, with D perhaps matching TRBD1 (5 bases). Deletions cut 3 bases from V and 0 bases from J, with 9 bases between. The germline V gene has CDR1 MNHNS and CDR2 SASEGT. This CDR3 has 15 residues. The CDR3 here is CASSEGLSSYNEQFF. The CDR3 DNA is TGTGCCAGCAGTGAGGGGCTGAGCTCCTACAATGAGCAGTTCTTC.

This clonotype was counted ten times or more. The chain links TRBV5-4 to TRBJ2-7; 11 nucleotides match TRBD1. Unmatched junction bases numbered 8, after V lost 3 bases and J lost 6 bases. This CDR3 contains 15 residues. Germline loops: CDR1 SGHNT, CDR2 YYREEE (reference sequence). CDR3: CASSSPGQGVSEQYF. CDR3 bases: TGTGCCAGCAGCTCTCCGGGACAGGGGGTTTCCGAGCAGTACTTC.

V gene TRBV7-2 combines with J gene TRBJ2-2, with 9 bases lining up with TRBD2. V was clipped by 1 base and J by 4 bases; unmatched bases: 7. The CDR3 loop spans 17 amino acids. CDR1 is SGHTA, CDR2 FQGNSA, per germline. The CDR3 loop is CASSLGPRGGGTGELFF. CDR3 nucleotide sequence: TGTGCCAGCAGCTTAGGCCCGCGGGGGGGCGGCACCGGGGAGCTGTTTTTT. The full variable domain, in which reference TRBV7-2 and TRBJ2-2 provide the parts outside the CDR3, is GAGVSQSPSNKVTEKGKDVELRCDPISGHTALYWYRQSLGQGLEFLIYFQGNSAPDKSGLPSDRFSAERTGGSVSTLTIQRTQQEDSAVYLCASSLGPRGGGTGELFFGEGSRLTVL.

This clonotype was detected only a few times. The CDR3 DNA follows: TGTGCCAGCAGTAGTAGCGGGGGGGCGGCCGGGGAGCTGTTTTTT. This gives the protein CASSSSGGAAGELFF. This sequence joins TRBV6-5 and TRBJ2-2, with 11 bases lining up with TRBD2. The CDR3 consists of 15 residues. Germline V gene sequence: CDR1 MNHEY, CDR2 SVGAGI. With V trimmed by 5 bases and J by 6 bases, 5 bases remained unmatched.